The 8 T cell receptor beta chains given below trace back to one sample, sequenced in a study of PD-1 blockade in classical Hodgkin lymphoma. Time point defined: newly diagnosed, previously untreated cHL patient sample. Through magnetic negative selection, CD8+ T cells were separated from PBMCs that had been thawed. Method: immunoSEQ multiplex PCR; TCRdb's copy keeps in-frame clones and lacks some. Of 10,000 or so clones in the sample, 80% to 90% were seen once. Sequencing was done on a sample of CD8+ T cells from blood. The receptors here all came from a human donor with classical Hodgkin lymphoma.

The chain carries TRBV28 and TRBJ2-5; TRBD1 aligns across 7 bases. There are 18 residues in the CDR3. V gave up 6 bases and J gave up 2 bases; unmatched junction bases: 18. Germline loops: CDR1 MDHEN, CDR2 SYDVKM. For the CDR3, the DNA is TGTGCCAGCAGCCCCATGTTTCGGGGACAGTTTTTTCAAGAGACCCAGTACTTC. Its protein product is CASSPMFRGQFFQETQYF.

DNA of the CDR3: TGTGCCAGCAGTGACGCGAGGACCCAGTACTTC. It codes for CASSDARTQYF. The V call is TRBV2, the J call TRBJ2-5; D not resolved. The V end was cut by 3 bases, the J end by 7 bases, with 6 bases between. This CDR3 is built from 11 residues. From germline, CDR1 is SNHLY and CDR2 FYNNEI.

This clone was observed a single time. This chain links TRBV10-3 with TRBJ1-5, with D unresolved. The germline CDR1 and CDR2 sequences are ENHRY and SYGVKD. There are 13 residues in the CDR3. Trimming took off 1 base at V and 4 bases at J, with 5 bases between the two ends. In DNA, the CDR3 is TGTGCCATCAGTGAGTGGCAGAATCAGCCCCAGCATTTT. Encoded protein: CAISEWQNQPQHF.

Relative to its sample, this clone is large (0.1 to 1%). This chain connects TRBV7-2 to TRBJ2-4; a weak D match, TRBD2 (6 bases). Germline V gene data show CDR1 as SGHTA and CDR2 as FQGNSA. The CDR3 contains 15 residues. Trimming removed 4 bases from V and 7 bases from J, with 17 bases in between. CDR3 coding DNA: TGTGCCAGCAGCTGGTCTTGGAGGGCGGGGAACATTCAGTACTTC. Its translation is CASSWSWRAGNIQYF.

The chain joins TRBV2 to TRBJ2-7; TRBD2 might be the D (5 bases). The CDR3 consists of 12 residues. Germline V gene lookup returns CDR1 SNHLY and CDR2 FYNNEI. V gave up 8 bases and J gave up 4 bases, with 12 bases separating them. CDR3 coding DNA: TGTGCCAGCGCTGGGCGGGTTTACGAGCAGTACTTC. Translating gives CASAGRVYEQYF.

The chain links TRBV7-9 to TRBJ2-7; 7 bases agree with TRBD1. CDR3 length: 14 amino acids. Unmatched junction bases numbered 6, after V lost 5 bases and J lost 2 bases. The V gene's germline CDR1 is SEHNR and CDR2 FQNEAQ (reference sequence). DNA for the CDR3: TGTGCCAGCAGCATCGGGACAGACGCCTACGAGCAGTACTTC. This sequence encodes CASSIGTDAYEQYF.

The chain carries TRBV27 and TRBJ2-1; TRBD1 matches at 8 bases. The CDR3 covers 16 residues. Germline V gene lookup returns CDR1 MNHEY and CDR2 SMNVEV (reference sequence). V shed 2 bases and J 5 bases; nucleotides not matched to a gene: 8. CDR3 DNA sequence: TGTGCCAGCAGTTTACAGGGGCAGGGGGCACACAATGAGCAGTTCTTC. Its translation is CASSLQGQGAHNEQFF.

This clone was recorded once. This chain links TRBV27 with TRBJ2-2; 7 positions match TRBD2. This CDR3 has 13 amino acids. V lost 1 base, J lost 9 bases, and 2 bases stayed unmatched. CDR1 is MNHEY and CDR2 is SMNVEV in the germline V gene (reference sequence). CDR3 protein: CASSLWGGRELFF. CDR3 sequence (DNA): TGTGCCAGCAGTTTATGGGGAGGGCGGGAGCTGTTTTTT.